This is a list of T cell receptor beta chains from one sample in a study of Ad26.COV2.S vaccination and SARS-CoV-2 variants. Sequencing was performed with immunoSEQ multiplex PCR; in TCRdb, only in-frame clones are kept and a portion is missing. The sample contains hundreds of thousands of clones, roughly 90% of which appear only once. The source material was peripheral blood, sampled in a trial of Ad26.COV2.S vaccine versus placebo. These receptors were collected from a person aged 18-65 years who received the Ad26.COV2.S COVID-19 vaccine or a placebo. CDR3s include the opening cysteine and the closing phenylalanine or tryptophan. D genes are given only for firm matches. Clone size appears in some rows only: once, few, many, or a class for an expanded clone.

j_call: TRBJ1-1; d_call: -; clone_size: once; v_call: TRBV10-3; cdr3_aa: CAISATGGARAEAFF; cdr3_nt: TGTGCCATCAGTGCGACCGGGGGCGCGAGGGCTGAAGCTTTCTTT
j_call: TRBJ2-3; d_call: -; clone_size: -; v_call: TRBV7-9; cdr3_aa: CASSLTSGFTDTQYF; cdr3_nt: TGTGCCAGCAGCTTGACTAGTGGTTTCACAGATACGCAGTATTTT
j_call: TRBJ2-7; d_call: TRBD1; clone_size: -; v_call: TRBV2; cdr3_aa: CASRNNTGGMYEQYF; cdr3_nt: TGTGCCAGCCGTAACAATACAGGGGGCATGTACGAGCAGTACTTC
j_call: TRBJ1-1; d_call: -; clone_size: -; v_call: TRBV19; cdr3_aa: CASSESPNTEAFF; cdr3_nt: TGTGCCAGTAGTGAAAGTCCAAACACTGAAGCTTTCTTT
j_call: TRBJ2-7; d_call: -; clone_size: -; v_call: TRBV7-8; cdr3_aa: CASSLDRTYEQYF; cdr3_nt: TGTGCCAGCAGCTTAGATCGCACTTACGAGCAGTACTTC
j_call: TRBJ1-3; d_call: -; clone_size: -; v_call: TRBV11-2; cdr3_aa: CASSLAVSGNTIYF; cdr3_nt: TGTGCCAGCAGCTTAGCCGTCTCTGGAAACACCATATATTTT
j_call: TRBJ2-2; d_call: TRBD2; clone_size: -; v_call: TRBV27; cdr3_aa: CASSSGGNGATGELFF; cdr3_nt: TGTGCCAGCAGTTCGGGGGGTAATGGGGCCACCGGGGAGCTGTTTTTT
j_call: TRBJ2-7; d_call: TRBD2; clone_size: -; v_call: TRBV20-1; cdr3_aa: CSASLAGGPSEQYF; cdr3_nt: TGCAGTGCTAGTTTAGCGGGAGGGCCTAGCGAGCAGTACTTC
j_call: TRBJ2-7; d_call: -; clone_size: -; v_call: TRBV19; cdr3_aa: CAITRGPEQYF; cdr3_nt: TGTGCTATCACCAGGGGCCCCGAGCAGTACTTC
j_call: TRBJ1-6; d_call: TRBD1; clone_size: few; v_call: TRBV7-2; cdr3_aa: CASSYRGGSPLHF; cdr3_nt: TGTGCCAGCAGTTACAGGGGTGGATCACCCCTCCACTTT
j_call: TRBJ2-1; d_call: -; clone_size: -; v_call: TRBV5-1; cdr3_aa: CASSLALTGYSYNEQFF; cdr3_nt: TGCGCCAGCAGCTTGGCCTTAACAGGGTACTCCTACAATGAGCAGTTCTTC
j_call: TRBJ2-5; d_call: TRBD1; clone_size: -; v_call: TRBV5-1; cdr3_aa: CASTPIRQGGGETQYF; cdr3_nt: TGCGCCAGCACCCCAATCCGACAGGGTGGGGGTGAGACCCAGTACTTC
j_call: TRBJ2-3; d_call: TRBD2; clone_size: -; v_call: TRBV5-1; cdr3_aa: CASSLGPSGGPYTQYF; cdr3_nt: TGCGCCAGCAGCTTAGGTCCTAGCGGGGGCCCTTATACGCAGTATTTT
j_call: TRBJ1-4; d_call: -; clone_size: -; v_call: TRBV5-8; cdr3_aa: CASSWQGGTNEKLFF; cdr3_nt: TGTGCCAGCAGCTGGCAGGGTGGGACTAATGAAAAACTGTTTTTT
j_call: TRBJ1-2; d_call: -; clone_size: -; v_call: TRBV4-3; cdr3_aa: CASSQERELNYGYTF; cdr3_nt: TGCGCCAGCAGCCAAGAAAGAGAGTTAAACTATGGCTACACCTTC
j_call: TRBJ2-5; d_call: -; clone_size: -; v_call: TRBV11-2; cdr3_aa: CASSLVASQETQYF; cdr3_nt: TGTGCCAGCAGCTTAGTTGCCAGCCAAGAGACCCAGTACTTC
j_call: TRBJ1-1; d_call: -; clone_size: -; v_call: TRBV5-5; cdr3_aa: CASSLFEEGTEAFF; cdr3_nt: TGTGCCAGCAGCTTGTTCGAAGAGGGAACTGAAGCTTTCTTT
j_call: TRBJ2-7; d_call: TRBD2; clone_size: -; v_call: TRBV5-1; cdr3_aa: CASSQGTSGRDSYEQYF; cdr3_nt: TGCGCCAGCAGCCAAGGGACTAGCGGGAGGGACTCCTACGAGCAGTACTTC
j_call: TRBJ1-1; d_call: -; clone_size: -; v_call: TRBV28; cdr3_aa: CASGTSLTEAFF; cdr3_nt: TGTGCCAGTGGGACATCACTCACTGAAGCTTTCTTT
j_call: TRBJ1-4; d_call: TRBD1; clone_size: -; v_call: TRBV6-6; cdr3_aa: CASRQGSEKLFF; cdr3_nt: TGTGCCAGTAGACAGGGGAGTGAAAAACTGTTTTTT
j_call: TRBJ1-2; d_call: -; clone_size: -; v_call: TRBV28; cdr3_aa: CASRGPTGYYGYTF; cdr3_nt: TGTGCCAGCAGGGGGCCTACAGGGTACTATGGCTACACCTTC
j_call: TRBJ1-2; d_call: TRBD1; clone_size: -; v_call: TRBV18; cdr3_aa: CASSQDRANYGYTF; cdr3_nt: TGTGCCAGCTCACAGGACAGGGCTAACTATGGCTACACCTTC
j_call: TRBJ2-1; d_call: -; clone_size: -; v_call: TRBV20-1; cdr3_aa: CSLTRYNEQFF; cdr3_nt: TGCAGCCTCACTAGATACAATGAGCAGTTCTTC
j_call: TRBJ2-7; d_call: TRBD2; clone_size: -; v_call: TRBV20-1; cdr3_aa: CSASRLAGNSYEQYF; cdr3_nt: TGCAGTGCTAGTAGGCTAGCGGGTAACTCCTACGAGCAGTACTTC
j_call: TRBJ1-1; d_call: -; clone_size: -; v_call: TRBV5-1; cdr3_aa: CASSLDGGLNTEAFF; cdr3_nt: TGCGCCAGCAGCTTGGATGGGGGCCTGAACACTGAAGCTTTCTTT
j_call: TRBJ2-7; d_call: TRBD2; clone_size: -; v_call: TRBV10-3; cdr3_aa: CAISGGTSGSYEQYF; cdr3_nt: TGTGCCATCAGTGGGGGGACTAGCGGCTCCTACGAGCAGTACTTC
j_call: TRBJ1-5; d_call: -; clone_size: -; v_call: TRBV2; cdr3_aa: CASSGDSNQPQHF; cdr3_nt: TGTGCCAGCAGTGGAGACAGTAATCAGCCCCAGCATTTT
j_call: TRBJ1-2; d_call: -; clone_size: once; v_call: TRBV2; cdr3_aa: CASRRQNYGYTF; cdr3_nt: TGTGCCAGCAGACGACAGAACTATGGCTACACCTTC
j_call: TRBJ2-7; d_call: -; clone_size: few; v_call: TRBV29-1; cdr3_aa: CSVTVTAYEQYF; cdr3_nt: TGCAGCGTAACCGTGACAGCCTACGAGCAGTACTTC
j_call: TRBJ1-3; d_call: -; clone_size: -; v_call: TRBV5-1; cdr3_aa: CASSLLGVSGNTIYF; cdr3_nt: TGCGCCAGCAGCTTGTTGGGGGTCTCTGGAAACACCATATATTTT
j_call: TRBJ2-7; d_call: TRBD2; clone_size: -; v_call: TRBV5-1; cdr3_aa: CASSLGTSGYLSNYEQYF; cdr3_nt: TGCGCCAGCAGCTTGGGGACTAGCGGCTACTTGAGCAATTACGAGCAGTACTTC
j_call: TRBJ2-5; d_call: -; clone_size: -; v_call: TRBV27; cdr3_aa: CASSHRRGETQYF; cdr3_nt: TGTGCCAGCAGTCACCGACGGGGGGAGACCCAGTACTTC
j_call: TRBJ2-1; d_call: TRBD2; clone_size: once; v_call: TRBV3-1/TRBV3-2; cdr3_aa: CASSQYRASGGLEQFF; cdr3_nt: TGTGCCAGCAGCCAATACCGCGCTAGCGGGGGCCTCGAGCAGTTCTTC
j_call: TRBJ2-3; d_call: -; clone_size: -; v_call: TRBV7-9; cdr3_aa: CASSRKVADTQYF; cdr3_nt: TGTGCCAGCAGTCGGAAGGTTGCAGATACGCAGTATTTT
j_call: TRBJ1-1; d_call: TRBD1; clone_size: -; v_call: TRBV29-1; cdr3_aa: CSVGQGVGTEAFF; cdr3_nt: TGCAGCGTTGGGCAGGGGGTTGGGACTGAAGCTTTCTTT
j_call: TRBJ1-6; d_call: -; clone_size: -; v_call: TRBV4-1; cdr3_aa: CASSQVDLVSYNSPLHF; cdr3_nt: TGCGCCAGCAGCCAAGTTGACCTCGTCTCCTATAATTCACCCCTCCACTTT
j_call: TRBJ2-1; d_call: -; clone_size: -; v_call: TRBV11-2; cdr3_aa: CASSLDPAGYNEQFF; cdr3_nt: TGTGCCAGCAGCTTAGATCCGGCCGGTTACAATGAGCAGTTCTTC